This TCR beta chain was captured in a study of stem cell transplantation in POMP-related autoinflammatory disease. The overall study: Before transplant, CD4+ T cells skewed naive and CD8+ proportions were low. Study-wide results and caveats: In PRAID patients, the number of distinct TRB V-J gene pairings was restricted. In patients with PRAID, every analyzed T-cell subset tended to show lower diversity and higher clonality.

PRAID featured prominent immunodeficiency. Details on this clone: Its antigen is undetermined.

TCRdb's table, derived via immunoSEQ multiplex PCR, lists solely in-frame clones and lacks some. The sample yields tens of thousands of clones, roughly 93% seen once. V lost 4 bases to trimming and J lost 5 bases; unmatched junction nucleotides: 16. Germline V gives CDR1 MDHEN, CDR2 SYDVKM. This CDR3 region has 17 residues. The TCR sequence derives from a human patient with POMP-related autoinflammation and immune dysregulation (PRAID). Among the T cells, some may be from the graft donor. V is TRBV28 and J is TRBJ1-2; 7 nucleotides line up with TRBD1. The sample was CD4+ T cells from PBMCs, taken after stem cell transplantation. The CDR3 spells CASSSNSQGTFRYGYTF. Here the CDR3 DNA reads TGTGCCAGCAGTTCGAACTCACAGGGGACGTTTAGGTATGGCTACACCTTC.